This T cell receptor (beta chain) was identified during a study of blood T cell repertoires in COVID-19. Whole-study context: Both acute and convalescent COVID-19 samples were obtained from the United States, Italy and Spain. From T cells, B-cell-depleted T cells, or PBMCs came the material, which was cDNA or gDNA.

The data were produced by immunoSEQ multiplex PCR, yet TCRdb's version contains in-frame clones alone and is incomplete. The table shows 95,000 to 150,000 clones, with more than 70% occurring only once. The V and J ends lost 2 bases and 1 base, in that order; junction bases with no gene match: 4. Per germline, CDR1 MNHNY and CDR2 SVGAGI (reference sequence). The CDR3 runs 16 residues. The chain joins TRBV6-6 to TRBJ2-1; 8 bases map to TRBD2. This clonotype originated in a human donor in a cohort sampled during active COVID-19. Sequenced sample: peripheral blood. As DNA, the CDR3 is TGTGCCAGCAGTTACCCTAGCGGGCGGTCCTACAATGAGCAGTTCTTC. It translates to CASSYPSGRSYNEQFF.